This record covers a single TCR beta chain. Using immunoSEQ multiplex PCR, the repertoire was profiled, and TCRdb retains in-frame clones only, with some absent. The sample consists of more than 60,000 clones, approximately 91% of them appearing once. The sample comes from a study of control samples from healthy donors and cancer patients. J gave up 9 bases and V 7 bases, and 5 bases lay outside the gene matches. The V gene's germline CDR1 is MDHEN and CDR2 SYDVKM. The CDR3 contains 11 residues. This sequence was found in a woman aged 45 to 65 with colorectal cancer. The chain recombines TRBV28 with TRBJ1-1; TRBD1 aligns across 7 bases. The sequencing input was PBMCs. DNA for the CDR3: TGTGCCAGCAACCGACAGGGAAAAGCTTTCTTT. Amino acid sequence: CASNRQGKAFF.